The following is a T cell receptor (beta chain) sequence with its context. Germline CDR1 and CDR2: DFQATT and SNEGSKA (reference sequence). The CDR3 is made up of 11 amino acids. V lost 6 bases and J 5 bases, leaving 10 bases between the germline ends. This entry is derived from a study of CD8+ T cells in alopecia areata. Following RNA extraction, reverse transcription yielded cDNA that acted as the sequencing template. Using immunoSEQ multiplex PCR, the repertoire was profiled, and TCRdb retains in-frame clones only, with some absent. The sample lists 150,000 to 200,000 clones; just under 60% were seen once.

V gene TRBV20-1 combines with J gene TRBJ1-1; D is perhaps TRBD1 (5 bases). The specimen was CD4+ T cells sorted from blood, collected at week 0. The receptor was isolated from a human donor with alopecia areata. This CDR3 is CSAARGTEAFF. DNA of the CDR3: TGCAGTGCCGCTAGGGGAACTGAAGCTTTCTTT.